This T cell receptor (beta chain) appears in the sequencing data of a study of blood T cell repertoires in COVID-19. The overall study: T cells, B-cell-depleted T cells, or PBMCs supplied cDNA or gDNA.

TCRdb's copy holds only in-frame clones and misses some; the assay was immunoSEQ multiplex PCR. Of 87,000 or so clones listed, about 86% were seen once; the top ten hold 22%. The germline V gene encodes CDR1 KGHSH and CDR2 LQKENI. V lost 3 bases and J lost 0; bases outside the gene matches: 7. This CDR3 is built from 16 residues. Remarks on this clone: The identical CDR3 is also encoded by other nucleotide sequences in the sample.

The chain recombines TRBV18 with TRBJ1-1; 7 positions agree with TRBD1. The source of this sequence is a woman of 80 years or more in a cohort sampled during active or convalescent COVID-19. The source material was peripheral blood. The CDR3 is CASSPGPGGLNTEAFF. The CDR3 DNA reads TGTGCCAGCTCACCGGGGCCAGGGGGACTGAACACTGAAGCTTTCTTT.